This T cell receptor beta chain was captured in a study of blood T cell repertoires in COVID-19. The wider study: The samples span acute and convalescent COVID-19 from the United States, Italy and Spain. Sources were T cells, B-cell-depleted T cells, or PBMCs; the material itself was cDNA or gDNA.

As originally analysed: Researchers report that nucleated cell counts were estimated from reference gene primer amplification. The assay was immunoSEQ multiplex PCR, and TCRdb's table has in-frame clones only and misses some. V and J calls and clone size follow that table, whereas D and trimming were derived from the DNA. The repertoire holds 240,000 or so clones, about nine tenths seen once, with 6.2% in the top ten. This CDR3 spans 14 amino acids. Germline-derived CDR1 and CDR2 are MDHEN and SYDVKM. Trimming removed 8 bases from V and 4 bases from J, with 18 bases in between. This clonotype originated in a man aged 55 to 69 with acute or convalescent COVID-19. The chain couples TRBV28 to TRBJ2-7, with no clear D. Sequenced: peripheral blood. CDR3 bases: TGTGCCAGCCGAGAGTCGGCTACGCGGTACGAGCAGTACTTC. It translates to CASRESATRYEQYF.